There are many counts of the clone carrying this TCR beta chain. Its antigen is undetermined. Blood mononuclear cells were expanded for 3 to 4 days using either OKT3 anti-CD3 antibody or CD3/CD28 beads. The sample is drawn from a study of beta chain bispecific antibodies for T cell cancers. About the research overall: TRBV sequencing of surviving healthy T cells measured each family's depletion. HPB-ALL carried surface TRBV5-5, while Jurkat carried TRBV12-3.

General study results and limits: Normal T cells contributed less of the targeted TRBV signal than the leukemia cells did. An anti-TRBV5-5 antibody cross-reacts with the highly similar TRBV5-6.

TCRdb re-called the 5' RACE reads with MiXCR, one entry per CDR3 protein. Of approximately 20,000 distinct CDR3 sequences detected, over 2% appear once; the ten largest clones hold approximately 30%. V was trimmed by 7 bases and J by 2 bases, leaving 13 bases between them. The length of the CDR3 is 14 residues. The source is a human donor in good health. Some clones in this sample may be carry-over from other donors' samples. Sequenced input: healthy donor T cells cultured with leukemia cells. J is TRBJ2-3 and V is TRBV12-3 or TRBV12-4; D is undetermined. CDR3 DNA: TGTGCCAGCAATACCCGAGAAGCCACAGATACGCAGTATTTT. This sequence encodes CASNTREATDTQYF.